Each of the 8 T cell receptor beta chains below was sequenced from the same sample in a study of beta chain features in type 1 diabetes. Antigen specificity for these receptors is unknown. All of the isolated RNA was reverse transcribed, so expressed TCRB transcripts were sequenced. Produced via immunoSEQ multiplex PCR; TCRdb's table is partial and in-frame only. Among some 640,000 clones, over 13% were seen once, and the ten largest hold approximately 0.039%. Study conclusions and caveats: Among all four CD4+ subsets, Type 1 diabetes patients had TCRB CDR3s that were moderately but significantly shorter.

The sample comprised naive CD4+ T cells from blood. The receptors shown here come from a man aged 18 to 30 with type 1 diabetes.

This clone was recorded a few times. The CDR3 loop is CASSPTQGVYGYTF. The DNA of the CDR3 is TGTGCCAGCAGCCCGACACAGGGAGTATATGGCTACACCTTC. This chain uses TRBV14 with TRBJ1-2; the D gene is possibly TRBD1 (6 bases). Trimming left V 4 bases short and J 5 bases short, with 14 bases between. CDR1 SGHDN and CDR2 FVKESK come from the germline V gene. This CDR3 is 14 amino acids long.

V is TRBV5-1 and J is TRBJ2-7; D is possibly TRBD1 (6 bases). Germline V lookup: CDR1 SGHRS, CDR2 YFSETQ. The V and J ends lost 0 bases and 5 bases respectively, with 12 bases between them. CDR3 length equals 14 residues. The CDR3 reads CASSLEGGRNEQYF. Written as DNA, the CDR3 is TGCGCCAGCAGCTTGGAAGGGGGTCGCAACGAGCAGTACTTC.

The chain couples TRBV28 to TRBJ1-2; D not certain. CDR3 length equals 13 residues. Germline loops: CDR1 MDHEN, CDR2 SYDVKM. V dropped 2 bases and J dropped 1 base, with 5 bases sitting between them. In DNA, the CDR3 is TGTGCCAGCAGTTTACGGGATAACTATGGCTACACCTTC. It codes for CASSLRDNYGYTF.

The chain recombines TRBV11-3 with TRBJ2-1; D unclear. Per the germline V gene, CDR1 is SGHNT and CDR2 is YENEEA. This CDR3 has 13 amino acids. Trimming removed 7 bases from V and 1 base from J, with 8 bases in between. The DNA of the CDR3 is TGTGCCAGCACCTCAAGTTCCTACAATGAGCAGTTCTTC. Translation: CASTSSSYNEQFF.

In its sample, this clone was seen a few times. The rearrangement links TRBV7-2 to TRBJ1-4; D is undetermined. The germline CDR1 and CDR2 sequences are SGHTA and FQGNSA. Trimming left V 6 bases short and J 3 bases short, with 11 bases between. The CDR3 is 14 amino acids. This CDR3 reads CASSSDTSNEKLFF. The CDR3 bases are TGTGCCAGCAGTTCCGACACCTCTAATGAAAAACTGTTTTTT.

This rearrangement joins TRBV30 to TRBJ2-7, with 7 bases fitting TRBD2. CDR1 is GTSNPN, CDR2 SVGIG, per germline (reference sequence). Trimming at V came to 0 bases and at J to 0 bases, leaving 11 bases not matched to a gene. The CDR3 is made up of 17 amino acids. The CDR3 reads CAWSVGGLADSSYEQYF. The CDR3 nucleotides are TGTGCCTGGAGTGTAGGAGGTCTAGCGGACTCCTCCTACGAGCAGTACTTC.

The rearrangement uses TRBV28 and TRBJ2-7; TRBD1 agrees at 8 bases. The CDR3 is made up of 14 amino acids. Germline V gene data show CDR1 as MDHEN and CDR2 as SYDVKM. Trimming took 4 bases from V and 5 from J; bases not matched to a gene: 7. CDR3 protein: CASSSAGQGHEQYF. As DNA, the CDR3 is TGTGCCAGCAGTTCCGCCGGACAGGGCCACGAGCAGTACTTC.

The gene calls are TRBV30 and TRBJ2-1; TRBD1 might be the D (6 bases). Per germline, CDR1 GTSNPN and CDR2 SVGIG (reference sequence). Deletions cut 0 bases from V and 9 bases from J, with 18 bases between. This CDR3 spans 15 amino acids. The CDR3 spells CAWSVIRGGSTEQFF. The CDR3 bases are TGTGCCTGGAGTGTGATCAGGGGTGGGTCGACTGAGCAGTTCTTC. The full variable domain, with the rest looked up from reference TRBV30 and TRBJ2-1, is SQTIHQWPATLVQPVGSPLSLECTVEGTSNPNLYWYRQAAGRGLQLLFYSVGIGQISSEVPQNLSASRPQDRQFILSSKKLLLSDSGFYLCAWSVIRGGSTEQFFGPGTRLTVL.